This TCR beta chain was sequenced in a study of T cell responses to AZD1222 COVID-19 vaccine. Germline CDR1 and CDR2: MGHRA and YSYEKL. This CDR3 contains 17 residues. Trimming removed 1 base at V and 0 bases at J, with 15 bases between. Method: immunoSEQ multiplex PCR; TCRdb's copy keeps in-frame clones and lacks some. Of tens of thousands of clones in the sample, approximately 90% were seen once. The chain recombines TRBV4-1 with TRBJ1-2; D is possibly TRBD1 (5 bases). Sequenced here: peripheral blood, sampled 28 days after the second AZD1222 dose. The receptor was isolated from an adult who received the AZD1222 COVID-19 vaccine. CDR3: CASSQVPQSRANYGYTF. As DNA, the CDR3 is TGCGCCAGCAGCCAAGTACCCCAGAGCAGGGCTAACTATGGCTACACCTTC.